This T cell receptor beta chain is from a study of blood T cell repertoires in COVID-19. Whole-study context: Samples of COVID-19 (acute and convalescent) were obtained from the United States, Italy and Spain.

Sequencing used immunoSEQ multiplex PCR; TCRdb keeps in-frame clones, though not all of them. This sample carries about 98,000 clones, around 86% of them seen once, and the ten largest clones take 9% to 12%. Germline V gene lookup returns CDR1 LNHDA and CDR2 SQIVND (reference sequence). V was pared by 4 bases and J by 2 bases, with 6 bases of the junction left unmatched. The CDR3 contains 16 residues. Sample: peripheral blood. The clonotype originates from a man aged 50 to 60 with acute or convalescent COVID-19. The V call is TRBV19, the J call TRBJ2-5, with TRBD2 identical over 11 bases. The CDR3 DNA reads as TGTGCCAGTAGTACTGGACTAGCGGGCCTGCAAGAGACCCAGTACTTC. The encoded protein is CASSTGLAGLQETQYF.